The clone carrying this T cell receptor beta chain was detected ten times or more. Its matching antigen is unknown. In germline, CDR1 is SGHTA, CDR2 FQGTGA. J was trimmed by 8 bases and V by 4 bases; bases with no gene match: 8. This CDR3 region has 14 residues. The time point was: newly diagnosed GD, antithyroid drugs for less than 3 months. Scientists built the TCR library using RNA that was extracted from PBMCs. The authors built TCR beta libraries using iRepertoire HTBI primers and Arm-PCR of CDR3 regions. TCRdb recomputed calls from the multiplex PCR reads with MiXCR, one row per CDR3 protein. The sample carries roughly 610,000 distinct CDR3 sequences, roughly 15% recorded once. These data come from a study of regulatory T cells in long-lasting Graves disease. General study points: It was in persistent disease that TRBV28, TRBJ1-2 and TRBJ2-5 were favored.

This same sample was also part of a study on T cells in Graves' hyperthyroidism and ophthalmopathy. That study adds: Diagnosis relied on clinical symptoms, serum thyroxine and TRAb, thyroid ultrasound and orbital computed tomography. HTBI primers were the set used in a first-round RT-PCR of the TCR CDR3.

The specimen was peripheral blood mononuclear cells (PBMCs), collected at new diagnosis, from a patient treated with antithyroid drugs. V is TRBV7-3 and J is TRBJ2-3; TRBD2 matches at 8 bases. This TCR came from a woman in her 30s with Graves disease. CDR3 sequence reads: CASSSGSAGGTQYF. In DNA, the CDR3 is TGTGCCAGCAGCTCGGGGTCTGCGGGAGGTACGCAGTATTTT.